Included here is one TCR beta chain sequence, with context. The source of the sample is a study of T cells in Graves' hyperthyroidism and ophthalmopathy. Germline CDR1 and CDR2: MNHEY and SVGEGT. The V and J ends lost 2 bases and 4 bases, in that order; junction bases with no gene match: 3. The CDR3 runs 15 residues. Researchers amplified the TCR beta CDR3 regions from RNA transcripts. In the first-round RT-PCR of the TCR CDR3, the HTBI primer set was used. MiXCR, applied by TCRdb to the multiplex PCR reads, yields one record per CDR3 protein. The table shows under 650,000 distinct CDR3 sequences, with under 20% occurring only once.

The chain employs TRBV6-2 or TRBV6-3 and TRBJ2-5; 11 bases map to TRBD2. The source of this sequence is a woman in her 30s with Graves' hyperthyroidism. Sequencing was performed on blood. The CDR3 here is CASSYRLAGRETQYF. The DNA of the CDR3 is TGTGCCAGCAGTTACAGACTAGCGGGACGAGAGACCCAGTACTTC.